These 23 T cell receptor beta chains share one sample of origin, sequenced in a study of T-cell memory formation after mild COVID-19. TCRdb re-called the 5' RACE reads through MiXCR, storing one row per CDR3 protein. In the table there are a few hundred thousand distinct CDR3 sequences, approximately 15% of which are singletons. Sample: PBMCs or a T cell subset sorted from them (not recorded which). The source of these receptors is a man younger than 35 who had mild COVID-19 (a few samples of this study predate the infection). Cell type and time point are not known.

This clonotype came up a few times. This chain links TRBV6-5 with TRBJ2-5; D may correspond to TRBD1 or TRBD2 (7 bases each). With 8 bases removed from V and 2 bases from J, the gap between germline ends came to 15 bases. Germline V gene lookup returns CDR1 MNHEY and CDR2 SVGAGI. There are 14 residues in the CDR3. The CDR3 loop reads CASQGGLGQETQYF. The CDR3 DNA sequence: TGTGCCAGCCAGGGGGGGCTGGGTCAAGAGACCCAGTACTTC.

A few counts support this clonotype. The chain joins TRBV4-3 to TRBJ2-2, with no clear D. This CDR3 comprises 13 residues. In germline, CDR1 is LGHNA, CDR2 YSLEER. Trimming removed 0 bases from V and 6 bases from J, with 5 bases in between. The chain's CDR3 is CASSQELPGELFF. DNA for the CDR3: TGCGCCAGCAGCCAAGAGCTCCCCGGGGAGCTGTTTTTT.

The chain links TRBV7-2 to TRBJ2-2; 9 bases agree with TRBD1. Germline lookup yields CDR1 SGHTA and CDR2 FQGNSA. The V and J ends lost 0 bases and 4 bases, in that order; junction bases with no gene match: 0. The CDR3 spans 15 residues. The CDR3 nucleotides are TGTGCCAGCAGCTTAGCGGGACAGGGCACCGGGGAGCTGTTTTTT. Its translation is CASSLAGQGTGELFF.

This clonotype came up a few times. The chain combines TRBV5-1 with TRBJ1-2; tentative D call: TRBD1 (6 bases). The CDR3 contains 16 residues. The germline V gene has CDR1 SGHRS and CDR2 YFSETQ. V was trimmed by 0 bases and J by 1 base, leaving 13 bases between them. The CDR3 region is CASSLDGQTFNYGYTF. In nucleotides, the CDR3 is TGCGCCAGCAGCTTGGACGGACAGACTTTTAACTATGGCTACACCTTC.

V gene TRBV7-9 combines with J gene TRBJ1-4; D unclear. Deletions cut 0 bases from V and 7 bases from J, with 9 bases between. The CDR3 totals 14 residues. Germline V CDR1 and CDR2: SEHNR, FQNEAQ (reference sequence). CDR3 bases: TGTGCCAGCAGCTTAGCGCGGCACGGTGAAAAACTGTTTTTT. Protein product: CASSLARHGEKLFF.

The rearrangement links TRBV12-3 or TRBV12-4 to TRBJ2-7; D perhaps matches TRBD1 (6 bases). This CDR3 has 13 amino acids. V dropped 7 bases and J dropped 3 bases, with 13 bases sitting between them. This CDR3 is CASTQGRGYEQYF. In DNA, the CDR3 is TGTGCCAGCACCCAGGGCAGGGGCTACGAGCAGTACTTC.

The sample holds a few counts of this clonotype. The V gene is TRBV4-1, the J gene TRBJ1-5; D gene unclear. The V end was cut by 4 bases, the J end by 1 base, with 8 bases between. The CDR3 runs 14 residues. CDR1 MGHRA and CDR2 YSYEKL come from the germline V gene. CDR3 loop: CASSRGRSNQPQHF. In DNA form, the CDR3 reads TGCGCCAGCAGCCGGGGAAGGAGCAATCAGCCCCAGCATTTT.

This clonotype was counted between two and nine times. CDR3 DNA: TGTGCCAGCAGTTTATCTAGCGGGGGGGCCCCTCTCGACAATGAGCAGTTCTTC. It translates to CASSLSSGGAPLDNEQFF. The chain is built from TRBV27 and TRBJ2-1; 11 bases are a match to TRBD2. The germline gives CDR1 MNHEY, CDR2 SMNVEV (reference sequence). V dropped 0 bases and J dropped 5; count of bases not matched to a gene: 9. This CDR3 region has 18 residues.

This clonotype was counted only a few times. This chain links TRBV7-9 with TRBJ1-6; D is unresolved. Germline values: CDR1 SEHNR, CDR2 FQNEAQ (reference sequence). Trimming removed 7 bases at V and 7 bases at J, with 20 bases between. The CDR3 sequence is 16 residues long. The CDR3 DNA follows: TGTGCCAGCAACAGTCCAGTGGCAGGACCCAATTCACCCCTCCACTTT. It yields the protein CASNSPVAGPNSPLHF.

This clonotype was found a few times. The chain employs TRBV20-1 and TRBJ2-1, with 8 bases identical to TRBD1. J gave up 9 bases and V 6 bases, and 16 bases lay outside the gene matches. The CDR3 sequence is 15 residues long. CDR1 and CDR2 (germline): DFQATT, SNEGSKA (reference sequence). The CDR3 DNA sequence: TGCAGTGCAAGACCCTTATCGACAGGGGCGATTGAGCAGTTCTTC. Its translation: CSARPLSTGAIEQFF.

This chain connects TRBV10-3 to TRBJ1-6; D possibly corresponds to TRBD1 (5 bases). The CDR3 is 15 amino acids. CDR1 and CDR2 from the germline V gene are ENHRY and SYGVKD. Trimming removed 0 bases from V and 6 bases from J, with 9 bases in between. The CDR3 DNA reads as TGTGCCATCAGTGAGTCGACTAGGGGTAATTCACCCCTCCACTTT. Translating gives CAISESTRGNSPLHF.

The rearrangement uses TRBV4-3 and TRBJ2-2, with D perhaps TRBD1 or TRBD2 (5 bases each). The CDR3 runs to 14 residues. Trimming left V 4 bases short and J 7 bases short, with 13 bases between. CDR1 and CDR2 from the germline V gene are LGHNA and YSLEER. The CDR3 sequence is CASSPGTSIGELFF. In nucleotides, the CDR3 is TGCGCCAGCAGCCCTGGGACCTCAATCGGGGAGCTGTTTTTT.

This clonotype was found many times. The V call is TRBV12-3 or TRBV12-4, the J call TRBJ2-1, with 9 nucleotides matching TRBD1. The CDR3 spans 11 residues. Germline trimming cut 6 bases from V and 15 bases from J; bases unmatched to any gene: 6. The CDR3: CASRRGGQGFF. Written as DNA, the CDR3 is TGTGCCAGCAGGCGTGGGGGACAGGGGTTCTTC.

This chain uses TRBV15 with TRBJ2-3; D gene ambiguous. V was cut by 0 bases and J by 6 bases, with 10 bases left in between. The CDR3 covers 14 residues. Germline loops: CDR1 LNHNV, CDR2 YYDKDF (reference sequence). The CDR3 DNA is TGTGCCACCAGCAGAGATCTCGCCCCCGATACGCAGTATTTT. Amino acids: CATSRDLAPDTQYF.

A few counts support this clonotype. The chain has TRBV7-2 and TRBJ2-3; D possibly corresponds to TRBD2 (7 bases). Germline assignment: CDR1 SGHTA and CDR2 FQGNSA. V lost 1 base and J lost 6, with 17 bases in between. This CDR3 is built from 16 residues. DNA for the CDR3: TGTGCCAGCAGCTTAGGCGACGTCAGGGGAGGGGATACGCAGTATTTT. Protein product: CASSLGDVRGGDTQYF.

The chain recombines TRBV9 with TRBJ1-1, with TRBD1 as a possible D gene (5 bases). Germline CDR1 and CDR2: SGDLS and YYNGEE. The CDR3 consists of 14 residues. Deletions cut 1 base from V and 4 bases from J, with 11 bases between. The CDR3 DNA sequence: TGTGCCAGCAGCGTATCTGTGGGGGTCACTGAAGCTTTCTTT. It is translated as CASSVSVGVTEAFF.

This clonotype has a handful of counts. The chain is built from TRBV6-5 and TRBJ2-1, with 8 positions matching TRBD1. CDR1 and CDR2 from the germline V gene are MNHEY and SVGAGI. The CDR3 loop spans 16 amino acids. With 5 bases clipped from V and 3 bases from J, the junction kept 9 bases outside the gene matches. CDR3 protein: CASSKGQGSFYNEQFF. DNA for the CDR3: TGTGCCAGCAGTAAAGGACAGGGCAGTTTCTACAATGAGCAGTTCTTC.

The chain employs TRBV7-3 and TRBJ2-1, with 11 bases matching TRBD2. CDR3 length: 14 residues. Trimming at V came to 3 bases and at J to 6 bases, leaving 1 base not matched to a gene. The germline gives CDR1 SGHTA, CDR2 FQGTGA. This chain's CDR3 is CASSFGLAGNEQFF. CDR3 nucleotide sequence: TGTGCCAGCAGCTTTGGACTAGCGGGCAATGAGCAGTTCTTC.

This clonotype was counted only a few times. The CDR3 here is CSARDLQGAASPLHF. In DNA form, the CDR3 reads TGCAGTGCTAGAGATCTTCAGGGGGCAGCTTCACCCCTCCACTTT. J is TRBJ1-6 and V is TRBV20-1, with TRBD1 matching over 8 bases. Germline V lookup: CDR1 DFQATT, CDR2 SNEGSKA (reference sequence). This CDR3 has 15 residues. Trimming at V came to 0 bases and at J to 9 bases, leaving 7 bases not matched to a gene.

The rearrangement joins TRBV7-7 to TRBJ2-7; TRBD2 matches at 7 bases. CDR1 is SSHAT, CDR2 FNYEAQ, per germline (reference sequence). The CDR3 runs 17 residues. The CDR3 coding sequence is TGTGCTAGCAGCTCGGGACTAAGGGTCCGTAGCTCCTACGAGCAGTACGTC. Its protein product is CASSSGLRVRSSYEQYV.

This clonotype was counted between two and nine times. The chain links TRBV3-1 to TRBJ2-3; the match to TRBD2 covers 8 bases. This CDR3 has 14 residues. Unmatched junction bases numbered 3, after V lost 7 bases and J lost 0 bases. In germline, CDR1 is LGHDT, CDR2 YNNKEL (reference sequence). Written as DNA, the CDR3 is TGTGCCAGCAAAAGCGGGAGAAGCACAGATACGCAGTATTTT. This encodes CASKSGRSTDTQYF.

This clonotype appeared a few times. The chain employs TRBV6-5 and TRBJ2-1; TRBD2 is a possible D gene (7 bases). The CDR3 has 15 amino acids. V was trimmed by 5 bases and J by 2 bases, leaving 13 bases between them. Germline values: CDR1 MNHEY, CDR2 SVGAGI. The CDR3 loop reads CASSPGGAAYNEQFF. Here the CDR3 DNA reads TGTGCCAGCAGTCCTGGGGGGGCGGCCTACAATGAGCAGTTCTTC.

The chain employs TRBV15 and TRBJ2-5, with D possibly being TRBD2 (5 bases). The CDR3 length is 17 residues. Trimming took 3 bases from V and 4 from J, leaving 21 bases between them. Germline CDR1 is LNHNV and CDR2 is YYDKDF (reference sequence). The CDR3 loop reads CATSSPGKVFMGETQYF. CDR3 DNA sequence: TGTGCCACCAGCAGTCCGGGGAAAGTTTTTATGGGAGAGACCCAGTACTTC.